This T cell receptor beta chain was identified in a study of control samples from healthy donors and cancer patients. Generated by immunoSEQ multiplex PCR, the TCRdb table keeps only in-frame clones and is missing some. This sample has about 51,000 clones; about nine tenths occur once, and the top ten carry about 1.6%. The CDR3 runs to 14 residues. From germline, CDR1 is LGHNT and CDR2 FRNRAP. Trimming removed 6 bases at V and 1 base at J, with 12 bases between. The source is a man aged 35-49 years with colorectal cancer. V is TRBV12-5 and J is TRBJ2-5; D remains unclear. The source material was PBMCs. Here the CDR3 reads CASGITGRQETQYF. The DNA of the CDR3 is TGTGCTAGTGGAATTACCGGCCGCCAAGAGACCCAGTACTTC.